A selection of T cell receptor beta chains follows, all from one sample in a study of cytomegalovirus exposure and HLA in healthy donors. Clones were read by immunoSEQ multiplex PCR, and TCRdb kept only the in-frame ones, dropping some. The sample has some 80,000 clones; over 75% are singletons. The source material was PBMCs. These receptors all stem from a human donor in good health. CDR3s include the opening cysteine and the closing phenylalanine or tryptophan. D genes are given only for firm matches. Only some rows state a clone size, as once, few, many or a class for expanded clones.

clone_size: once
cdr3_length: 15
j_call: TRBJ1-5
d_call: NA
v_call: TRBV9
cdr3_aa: CASSGEGQGIQPQHF
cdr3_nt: TGTGCCAGCAGCGGGGAGGGGCAGGGGATACAGCCCCAGCATTTT

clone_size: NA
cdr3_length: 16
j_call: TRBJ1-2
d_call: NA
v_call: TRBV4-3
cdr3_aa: CASSQEGGTSYYGYTF
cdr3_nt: TGCGCCAGCAGCCAAGAGGGCGGGACTTCTTACTATGGCTACACCTTC

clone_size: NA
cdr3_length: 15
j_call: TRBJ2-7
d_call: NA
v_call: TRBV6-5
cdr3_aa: CASSYSKLSYYEQYF
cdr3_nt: TGTGCCAGCAGTTACTCGAAACTGAGCTACTACGAGCAGTACTTC

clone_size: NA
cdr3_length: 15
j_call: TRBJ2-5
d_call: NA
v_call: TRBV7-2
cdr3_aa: CASSLGAAFQETQYF
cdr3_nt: TGTGCCAGCAGCTTAGGGGCAGCCTTCCAAGAGACCCAGTACTTC

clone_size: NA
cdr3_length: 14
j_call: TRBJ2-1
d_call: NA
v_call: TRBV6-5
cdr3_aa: CASSYSLSYNEQFF
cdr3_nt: TGTGCCAGCAGTTATTCACTTTCCTACAATGAGCAGTTCTTC

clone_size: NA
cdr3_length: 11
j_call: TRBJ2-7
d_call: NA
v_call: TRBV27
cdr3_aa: CASSNYDEQYF
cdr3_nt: TGTGCCAGCAGTAATTATGACGAGCAGTACTTC

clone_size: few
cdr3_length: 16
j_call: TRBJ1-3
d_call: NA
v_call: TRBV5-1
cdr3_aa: CASSSGLPGSGNTIYF
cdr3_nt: TGCGCCAGCAGCTCGGGACTCCCGGGCTCTGGAAACACCATATATTTT

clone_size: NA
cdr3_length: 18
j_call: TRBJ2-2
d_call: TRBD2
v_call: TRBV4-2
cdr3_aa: CASSLLFSQRGGTGELFF
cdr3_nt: TGTGCCAGCAGCCTCCTTTTTAGCCAGCGGGGGGGCACCGGGGAGCTGTTTTTT

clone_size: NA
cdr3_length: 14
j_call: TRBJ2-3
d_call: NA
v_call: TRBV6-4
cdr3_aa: CASGETGTSSTQYF
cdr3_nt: TGTGCCAGCGGGGAAACCGGGACTTCCAGTACGCAGTATTTT

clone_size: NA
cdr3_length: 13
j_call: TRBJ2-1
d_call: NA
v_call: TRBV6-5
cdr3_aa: CASSYSIGDEQFF
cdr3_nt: TGTGCCAGCAGTTACTCGATAGGGGATGAGCAGTTCTTC

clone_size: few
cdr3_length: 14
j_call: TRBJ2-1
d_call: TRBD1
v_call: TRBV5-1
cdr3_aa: CASRNVRGLNEQFF
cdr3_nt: TGCGCCAGCCGTAACGTCAGGGGGCTCAATGAGCAGTTCTTC